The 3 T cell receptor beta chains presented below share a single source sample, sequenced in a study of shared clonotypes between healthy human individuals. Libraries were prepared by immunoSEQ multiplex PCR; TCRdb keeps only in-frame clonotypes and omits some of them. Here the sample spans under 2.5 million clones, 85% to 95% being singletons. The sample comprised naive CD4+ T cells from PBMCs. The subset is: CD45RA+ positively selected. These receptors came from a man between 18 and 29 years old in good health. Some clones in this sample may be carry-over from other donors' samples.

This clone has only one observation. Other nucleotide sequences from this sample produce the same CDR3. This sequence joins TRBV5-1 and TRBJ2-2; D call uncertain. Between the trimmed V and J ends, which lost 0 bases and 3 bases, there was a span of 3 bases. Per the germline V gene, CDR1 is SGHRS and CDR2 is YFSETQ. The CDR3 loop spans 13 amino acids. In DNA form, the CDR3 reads TGCGCCAGCAGCTTGGCGGACACCGGGGAGCTGTTTTTT. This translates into CASSLADTGELFF. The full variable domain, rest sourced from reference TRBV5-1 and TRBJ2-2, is KAGVTQTPRYLIKTRGQQVTLSCSPISGHRSVSWYQQTPGQGLQFLFEYFSETQRNKGNFPGRFSGRQFSNSRSEMNVSTLELGDSALYLCASSLADTGELFFGEGSRLTVL.

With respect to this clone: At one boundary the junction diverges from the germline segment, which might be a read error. In DNA, the CDR3 is TGTGCCAGCAGCCCCCTTACTCCAGTACACTTC. This gives the protein CASSPLTPVHF. The rearrangement links TRBV7-7 to TRBJ2-5; D not resolved. CDR1 is SSHAT and CDR2 is FNYEAQ in the germline V gene (reference sequence). The CDR3 has 11 residues.

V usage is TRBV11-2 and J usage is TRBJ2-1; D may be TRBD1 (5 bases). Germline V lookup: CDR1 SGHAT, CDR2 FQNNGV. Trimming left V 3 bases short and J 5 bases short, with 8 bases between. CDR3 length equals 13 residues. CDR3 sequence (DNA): TGTGCCAGCAGCTTGGACAAACACAATGAGCAGTTCTTC. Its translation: CASSLDKHNEQFF.